One T cell receptor (beta chain) is described in this entry. Its antigen specificity is not known. Base qualities are not recorded, but no much larger clone differs from it by a single base. These data originate in a study of identifying expanded T cells in peripheral blood (dated by TCRdb to between 2018 and 2021). At the level of the whole study: Technical replicates were generated by sequencing separate aliquots of the same genomic DNA pool, and four replicates were compared pairwise.

The immunoSEQ Assay, which uses bias-controlled multiplex PCR amplification of genomic DNA, was used to profile TCRbeta CDR3 regions. On the authors' methods: The absolute abundance of each unique TCRbeta CDR3 region was quantified after sequences were collapsed and filtered. Differential abundance was assessed using a binomial (Fisher-equivalent) model and a beta-binomial model in which time-dependent variance fitted from healthy donors was added. Clones with fewer than 5 combined templates were removed, and differential abundance was called for clones with a Benjamini-Hochberg FDR below 0.01. Using the form v = (b*log(k)+a)^2, the beta-binomial variance was modeled as a function of the total template count across the two samples. TCRdb mirrors the immuneACCESS table, restricted to in-frame sequences. Some clones are absent from its copies; in checked studies, under half trace to an unresolved V gene, and the reason for the others is unknown. For V, J and clone size, that table is used; D and trimming come from the DNA. The sample table holds 70,000 or so clones, of which roughly 90% were seen once. 3% to 3.5% of the sample goes to the ten largest clones.

Per the germline V gene, SGDLS is the CDR1 and YYNGEE is the CDR2. Compared with germline, V lacks 4 bases and J lacks 1 base; bases without a gene match: 8. The cysteine opens and the phenylalanine closes a CDR3 of 17 amino acids. The retained sequence is limited to the CDR3, 51 bases, with the frame set at the first base. General conclusions and limits of the study: The authors expected that over much longer intervals, such as months to years, biological variance in healthy repertoires might increase even further. The binomial model flagged approximately 1.2 differentially abundant clones between technical replicates, compared with 15 to 17 over two weeks and 19 over about 4 weeks. In all healthy donors, the variance in clone template counts between samples taken around 14 days apart rose significantly as total template count increased. Across all healthy-donor time intervals, the beta-binomial model significantly cut both the number of clones called differentially abundant and the false-positive rate.

During the collection period, no immune events, such as infections, were documented for the healthy donors. Time-dependent variance in a beta-binomial model of T-cell clone differential abundance was calibrated using healthy-donor blood repertoires as a training cohort. The training cohort included 10 or so healthy donors, of whom 3 were female and 7 were male. The donors were between roughly 25 and 70 years old, with an average age of about 47 years. Whole blood was collected from each healthy donor at three time points spaced approximately 2 weeks apart and obtained from a commercial supplier. For immunosequencing, genomic DNA was extracted from whole blood that had not been sorted.

The receptor chain draws on TRBV9 and TRBJ2-7, and TRBD2 matches 13 of the central bases. The sequencing sample was made of blood. The origin of this receptor is a person aged 18 to 70 in good health. The encoded CDR3 is CASSYRTSGRISYEQYF. The nucleotide sequence reads as follows: TGTGCCAGCAGCTACCGGACTAGCGGGAGAATATCCTACGAGCAGTACTTC.